The 27 T cell receptor beta chains below come from one sample, sequenced in a study of blood T cell repertoires in COVID-19. Clones were read by immunoSEQ multiplex PCR, and TCRdb kept only the in-frame ones, dropping some. This table has 150,000 or so clones, roughly four fifths appearing once. Sequenced: peripheral blood. These receptors were collected from a human donor in a cohort sampled during active COVID-19.

This clone was counted ten times or more. The V call is TRBV20-1, the J call TRBJ2-3; 8 bases are a match to TRBD2. The J segment lost 4 bases and the V segment lost 3 bases, leaving 15 bases of the junction unmatched. The CDR3 has 17 residues. In germline, CDR1 is DFQATT, CDR2 SNEGSKA (reference sequence). The CDR3 region is CSASARTSRGSADTQYF. CDR3 nucleotide sequence: TGCAGTGCTAGTGCCCGGACTAGCCGTGGGAGTGCAGATACGCAGTATTTT.

V and J are TRBV10-1 and TRBJ1-1; D is possibly TRBD1 (5 bases). In germline, CDR1 is WNHNN, CDR2 SYGVQD (reference sequence). Trimming took 6 bases from V and 6 from J, leaving 14 bases between them. CDR3 length equals 13 residues. The CDR3: CASRQGRSSEAFF. The CDR3 DNA follows: TGCGCCAGCAGGCAGGGTAGATCCTCTGAAGCTTTCTTT.

V usage is TRBV7-2 and J usage is TRBJ1-2; D may be TRBD1 (6 bases). Germline V lookup: CDR1 SGHTA, CDR2 FQGNSA. Deletions cut 6 bases from V and 1 base from J, with 12 bases between. This CDR3 region has 14 residues. The DNA of the CDR3 is TGTGCCAGCAGTAGGGACACGAGTAACTATGGCTACACCTTC. Translated: CASSRDTSNYGYTF. Full variable domain (remainder filled in from reference TRBV7-2 and TRBJ1-2): GAGVSQSPSNKVTEKGKDVELRCDPISGHTALYWYRQSLGQGLEFLIYFQGNSAPDKSGLPSDRFSAERTGGSVSTLTIQRTQQEDSAVYLCASSRDTSNYGYTFGSGTRLTVV.

The chain has TRBV6-4 and TRBJ2-1; TRBD2 matches at 11 bases. Trimming took 0 bases from V and 0 from J; bases not matched to a gene: 10. This CDR3 is 20 amino acids long. Germline lookup yields CDR1 MRHNA and CDR2 SNTAGT. CDR3 DNA: TGTGCCAGCAGTGACTCACGGGCTAGCGGGGGGCCGAGCTCCTACAATGAGCAGTTCTTC. Protein: CASSDSRASGGPSSYNEQFF.

This clone has more than one count but fewer than ten. V and J are TRBV4-1 and TRBJ2-7, with no clear D. V lost 3 bases and J lost 4, with 10 bases in between. In germline, CDR1 is MGHRA, CDR2 YSYEKL. The CDR3 has 13 amino acids. The CDR3 DNA follows: TGCGCCAGCAGCCAGCAATTTCAGTACGAGCAGTACTTC. Amino acid sequence: CASSQQFQYEQYF.

The sample holds one count of this clone. The chain combines TRBV20-1 with TRBJ1-1; the D is unclear. V lost 3 bases and J 1 base, leaving 18 bases between the germline ends. This CDR3 has 16 amino acids. The germline gives CDR1 DFQATT, CDR2 SNEGSKA (reference sequence). In DNA, the CDR3 is TGCAGTGCTAGTCTTTCGGGGAGTCGGGGGAACACTGAAGCTTTCTTT. Residues: CSASLSGSRGNTEAFF.

V usage is TRBV4-3 and J usage is TRBJ1-5; no clear D. This CDR3 contains 13 residues. V was shortened by 5 bases and J by 2 bases, with 7 bases between the two germline ends. Germline V CDR1 and CDR2: LGHNA, YSLEER. CDR3 protein: CASSKEGNQPQHF. The CDR3 DNA reads TGCGCCAGCAGCAAGGAGGGCAATCAGCCCCAGCATTTT.

The chain couples TRBV7-8 to TRBJ2-1, with D uncertain. Germline CDR1 reads SGHVS; CDR2 reads FQNEAQ. The CDR3 is 12 amino acids. Between the trimmed V and J ends, which lost 6 bases and 7 bases, there was a span of 10 bases. The CDR3 region is CASRRGRNEQFF. The CDR3 DNA sequence: TGTGCCAGCAGACGCGGTAGAAATGAGCAGTTCTTC.

This clone was counted a few times. The genes are TRBV4-1 and TRBJ1-2, with D unclear. The V and J ends lost 4 bases and 7 bases respectively, with 13 bases between them. The CDR3 has 13 amino acids. Germline CDR1 and CDR2: MGHRA and YSYEKL. The CDR3 region has the DNA TGCGCCAGCAGCCCCCAAATAGGCGGTGGCTACACCTTC. Encoded protein: CASSPQIGGGYTF.

This clone appeared a few times. The chain uses TRBV27 and TRBJ1-6; TRBD1 agrees at 8 bases. V was clipped by 4 bases and J by 5 bases; unmatched bases: 4. In germline, CDR1 is MNHEY, CDR2 SMNVEV (reference sequence). The CDR3 loop spans 15 amino acids. In nucleotides, the CDR3 is TGTGCCAGCAGTTCGTCGGGACAGGATAATTCACCCCTCCACTTT. It specifies CASSSSGQDNSPLHF.

The rearrangement joins TRBV2 to TRBJ2-5, with TRBD2 as a possible D gene (5 bases). This CDR3 comprises 12 residues. The V end lost 5 bases, the J end lost 7 bases, and 11 bases lay between the germline ends. CDR1 is SNHLY, CDR2 FYNNEI, per germline. The CDR3 DNA sequence: TGTGCCAGCAGTAGGCAGGCGGGGACCCAGTACTTC. Translating gives CASSRQAGTQYF.

The J gene is TRBJ2-1, the V gene TRBV5-1, with 8 bases identical to TRBD2. V was pared by 6 bases and J by 0 bases, with 5 bases of the junction left unmatched. The CDR3 sequence is 15 residues long. Germline V lookup: CDR1 SGHRS, CDR2 YFSETQ. This CDR3 reads CASTAGGSSYNEQFF. The CDR3 DNA reads as TGCGCCAGCACCGCGGGGGGCAGCTCCTACAATGAGCAGTTCTTC.

The CDR3 reads CASSPLRGVGQYF. CDR3 coding DNA: TGTGCCAGCAGTCCACTCAGGGGAGTGGGGCAGTACTTC. The chain joins TRBV28 to TRBJ2-7, with D possibly TRBD1 on 6 matching bases. Germline loops: CDR1 MDHEN, CDR2 SYDVKM. Deletions cut 5 bases from V and 9 bases from J, with 17 bases between. This CDR3 comprises 13 residues. Together with reference TRBV28 and TRBJ2-7, the CDR3 gives the full variable domain: DVKVTQSSRYLVKRTGEKVFLECVQDMDHENMFWYRQDPGLGLRLIYFSYDVKMKEKGDIPEGYSVSREKKERFSLILESASTNQTSMYLCASSPLRGVGQYFGPGTRLTVT.

The chain combines TRBV7-2 with TRBJ2-1; 9 bases match TRBD2. The V gene's germline CDR1 is SGHTA and CDR2 FQGNSA. The CDR3 spans 17 residues. The junction had 9 bases not matched to a gene; V was cut back by 4 bases and J by 2 bases. The CDR3 sequence: CASSSPLLAGPYNEQFF. CDR3 nucleotides: TGTGCCAGCAGCTCTCCTCTTCTAGCGGGGCCCTACAATGAGCAGTTCTTC.

The chain has TRBV9 and TRBJ2-5; possibly TRBD2 for D (6 bases). The germline V gene has CDR1 SGDLS and CDR2 YYNGEE. Trimming removed 0 bases at V and 1 base at J, with 22 bases between. CDR3 length equals 19 residues. CDR3 DNA: TGTGCCAGCAGCGTAGCCCCTCCCGTTGGGGGAGGTCTCCAAGAGACCCAGTACTTC. Its translation: CASSVAPPVGGGLQETQYF.

This chain joins TRBV11-3 and TRBJ2-1; D perhaps matches TRBD1 (5 bases). CDR1 and CDR2 (germline): SGHNT, YENEEA. The V gene lost 3 bases and the J gene lost 1 base, with 16 bases spanning the gap. This CDR3 is built from 17 residues. DNA for the CDR3: TGTGCCAGCAGCTTGGAACCAGGGATCGCATCCTACAATGAGCAGTTCTTC. Encoded protein: CASSLEPGIASYNEQFF.

CDR3 DNA: TGTGCCTGGGGGACACCCGGTGGCGAGCAGTACTTC. This codes for CAWGTPGGEQYF. The chain couples TRBV30 to TRBJ2-7, with D tentatively TRBD1 (6 bases). CDR3 length: 12 residues. CDR1 and CDR2 from the germline V gene are GTSNPN and SVGIG (reference sequence). Trimming shortened V by 5 bases and J by 6 bases, and 14 bases separated the two germline ends.

The chain is built from TRBV9 and TRBJ2-2; 9 nucleotides match TRBD1. The germline V gene encodes CDR1 SGDLS and CDR2 YYNGEE. V gave up 5 bases and J gave up 3 bases; unmatched junction bases: 2. CDR3 size: 14 residues. The CDR3 reads CASRWDRDTGELFF. As DNA, the CDR3 is TGTGCCAGCAGATGGGACAGGGACACCGGGGAGCTGTTTTTT.

V gene TRBV11-2 combines with J gene TRBJ2-3; 8 positions match TRBD1. CDR1 is SGHAT, CDR2 FQNNGV, per germline. V shed 5 bases and J 6 bases; nucleotides not matched to a gene: 16. This CDR3 is built from 17 residues. The CDR3 bases are TGTGCCAGCAGCCCAAACCCGACAGGGGCAAGGGGGGATACGCAGTATTTT. Protein product: CASSPNPTGARGDTQYF.

The chain combines TRBV7-2 with TRBJ2-7; 11 nucleotides match TRBD2. The junction had 2 bases not matched to a gene; V was cut back by 4 bases and J by 0 bases. Germline V CDR1 and CDR2: SGHTA, FQGNSA. The CDR3 spans 15 residues. This CDR3 is CASSSGTSGSYEQYF. For the CDR3, the DNA is TGTGCCAGCAGCTCAGGGACTAGCGGCTCCTACGAGCAGTACTTC.

This sequence joins TRBV5-1 and TRBJ2-3; maybe TRBD1 (6 bases). The CDR3 is 15 amino acids. Germline CDR1 reads SGHRS; CDR2 reads YFSETQ. The V gene lost 0 bases and the J gene lost 4 bases, with 12 bases spanning the gap. Here the CDR3 reads CASSLEQGNADTQYF. CDR3 DNA: TGCGCCAGCAGCTTGGAACAGGGTAACGCAGATACGCAGTATTTT.

About this clone: One end of the junction is discordant with germline, which a read error may explain. This chain connects TRBV7-7 to TRBJ2-2; 11 bases fit TRBD2. Looked up from germline, CDR1 is SSHAT and CDR2 is FNYEAQ (reference sequence). This CDR3 is 16 amino acids long. The CDR3 DNA reads as TGTGCTAGCAGTACTAGCGGGAGCTTCAACACCGGGGAGCTGTTTTTT. This encodes CASSTSGSFNTGELFF.

The chain employs TRBV25-1 and TRBJ2-1, with 9 bases lining up with TRBD2. Germline values: CDR1 MGHDK, CDR2 SYGVNS. Unmatched junction bases numbered 6, after V lost 0 bases and J lost 6 bases. CDR3 length: 16 residues. The CDR3, as DNA: TGTGCCAGCAGTGAATATGGCACAGCGGGAGGCAATGAGCAGTTCTTC. Its protein is CASSEYGTAGGNEQFF.

This chain uses TRBV7-2 with TRBJ2-2, with a tentative D call TRBD2 (6 bases). The CDR3 is 16 residues long. Germline CDR1 is SGHTA and CDR2 is FQGNSA. The V end was cut by 3 bases, the J end by 2 bases, with 13 bases between. CDR3 DNA: TGTGCCAGCAGCTTTAGTAGCGGAATTAACACCGGGGAGCTGTTTTTT. The encoded protein is CASSFSSGINTGELFF.

This rearrangement joins TRBV9 to TRBJ2-7; D call uncertain. Germline CDR1 reads SGDLS; CDR2 reads YYNGEE. With 3 bases removed from V and 6 bases from J, the gap between germline ends came to 10 bases. The CDR3 spans 12 residues. The CDR3 loop reads CASSAAGSEQYF. CDR3 in DNA: TGTGCCAGCAGCGCCGCAGGATCCGAGCAGTACTTC. The whole variable domain, remainder taken from reference TRBV9 and TRBJ2-7, is DSGVTQTPKHLITATGQRVTLRCSPRSGDLSVYWYQQSLDQGLQFLIQYYNGEERAKGNILERFSAQQFPDLHSELNLSSLELGDSALYFCASSAAGSEQYFGPGTRLTVT.

This clone appeared once. The chain uses TRBV12-3 or TRBV12-4 and TRBJ1-1; no reliable D call. The CDR3 is 13 residues long. Between the trimmed V and J ends, which lost 5 bases and 5 bases, there was a span of 12 bases. The CDR3 reads CASSPGRKTEAFF. CDR3 nucleotides: TGTGCCAGCAGTCCAGGTCGGAAGACTGAAGCTTTCTTT.

The gene calls are TRBV6-5 and TRBJ2-7; TRBD2 aligns across 7 bases. The junction had 7 bases not matched to a gene; V was cut back by 8 bases and J by 0 bases. Germline CDR1 reads MNHEY; CDR2 reads SVGAGI. The CDR3 consists of 14 residues. The CDR3 bases are TGTGCCAGCGGTATGAGCGGGGTCTCCTACGAGCAGTACTTC. Protein product: CASGMSGVSYEQYF.